Below, 30 T cell receptor beta chains from the same sample are listed, as sequenced in a study of vaccination and CD4 T cells after COVID-19. Cultured CD4+ T cells had their DNA profiled by the Oncomine TCR Beta short-read assay. TCRdb processed the PCR reads anew with MiXCR; each CDR3 protein has one entry. This table holds 4,500 to 5,500 distinct CDR3 sequences, 60% found once. Their cognate antigens are unknown. Indicated treatment: approximately nine-day PBMC culture with coronavirus spike peptide pools or control peptides (ViraFEST assay). From the unexposed donor, CD4+ T cells were collected ahead of the COVID-19 pandemic (2011-2018). The specimen was CD4+ T cells from blood, cultured in vitro. These receptors all come from a human donor in good health.

The gene calls are TRBV7-2 and TRBJ2-3, with D hard to call. V lost 2 bases to trimming and J lost 7 bases, with 16 bases between them. CDR3 length: 15 amino acids. Looked up from germline, CDR1 is SGHTA and CDR2 is FQGNSA. CDR3 amino acids: CASSLTLTGANTQYF. The CDR3 nucleotides are TGTGCCAGCAGCTTAACACTTACGGGTGCGAATACGCAGTATTTT.

The rearrangement joins TRBV10-3 to TRBJ2-2, with 9 bases lining up with TRBD1. The V gene end was trimmed by 5 bases and the J gene end by 0 bases; junction bases not matched to a gene: 1. The CDR3 contains 15 residues. The germline V gene encodes CDR1 ENHRY and CDR2 SYGVKD. This CDR3 reads CAISWDRANTGELFF. As DNA, the CDR3 is TGTGCCATCAGTTGGGACAGGGCGAACACCGGGGAGCTGTTTTTT.

The chain recombines TRBV12-3 or TRBV12-4 with TRBJ1-2, with D possibly matching TRBD1 (6 bases). The length of the CDR3 is 11 residues. V was shortened by 6 bases and J by 8 bases, with 10 bases between the two germline ends. The CDR3 sequence is CASRWGPGYTF. CDR3 bases: TGTGCCAGCAGGTGGGGGCCGGGCTACACCTTC.

The sample holds a few counts of this clonotype. The J gene is TRBJ2-2, the V gene TRBV7-8; D unresolved. Germline CDR1 SGHVS, CDR2 FQNEAQ. The V and J ends lost 3 bases and 3 bases respectively, with 11 bases between them. The CDR3 covers 15 residues. The CDR3 DNA is TGTGCCAGCAGCTTGGTGTCGGCCTACACCGGGGAGCTGTTTTTT. Amino acid sequence: CASSLVSAYTGELFF.

This clonotype was detected only a few times. The genes are TRBV20-1 and TRBJ1-5, with a possible D match to TRBD1 (5 bases). Germline-derived CDR1 and CDR2 are DFQATT and SNEGSKA (reference sequence). Trimming removed 5 bases at V and 1 base at J, with 18 bases between. The CDR3 covers 16 residues. CDR3 in DNA: TGCAGTGCTGGCACCTTGACAGTGAGGAGCAATCAGCCCCAGCATTTT. Encoded protein: CSAGTLTVRSNQPQHF.

This chain uses TRBV20-1 with TRBJ1-2; maybe TRBD1 (6 bases). The length of the CDR3 is 12 residues. Germline V CDR1 and CDR2: DFQATT, SNEGSKA (reference sequence). The V end lost 5 bases, the J end lost 2 bases, and 9 bases lay between the germline ends. CDR3 amino acids: CSAFTGNYGYTF. The CDR3 coding sequence is TGCAGTGCTTTCACAGGGAACTATGGCTACACCTTC.

The chain couples TRBV30 to TRBJ1-2; TRBD1 is a possible D gene (6 bases). The CDR3 sequence is 13 residues long. V shed 3 bases and J shed 8 bases, with 16 bases lying between them. The germline V gene encodes CDR1 GTSNPN and CDR2 SVGIG (reference sequence). The CDR3 loop is CAWSYAGDGGYTF. CDR3 coding DNA: TGTGCCTGGAGCTATGCAGGGGACGGCGGCTACACCTTC.

This chain uses TRBV25-1 with TRBJ1-1; possible D gene TRBD1, 5 bases. The CDR3 extends over 13 amino acids. Germline lookup yields CDR1 MGHDK and CDR2 SYGVNS. The V end was cut by 7 bases, the J end by 2 bases, with 11 bases between. The CDR3 loop is CASKGRQNTEAFF. In DNA form, the CDR3 reads TGTGCCAGCAAGGGACGGCAAAACACTGAAGCTTTCTTT.

The chain combines TRBV19 with TRBJ1-1; D ambiguous. Germline lookup yields CDR1 LNHDA and CDR2 SQIVND (reference sequence). V was shortened by 5 bases and J by 2 bases, with 18 bases between the two germline ends. The CDR3 is made up of 16 amino acids. CDR3 nucleotides: TGTGCCAGTAGTCCAATTAGCTCTCGCCCAAACACTGAAGCTTTCTTT. Translating it yields CASSPISSRPNTEAFF.

Written as DNA, the CDR3 is TGTGCCACCAGTGATTCGACTAGCGGGGGGGCAGATACGCAGTATTTT. As protein: CATSDSTSGGADTQYF. This chain joins TRBV24-1 and TRBJ2-3; 14 bases agree with TRBD2. The CDR3 has 16 residues. Trimming cost V 2 bases and J 4 bases; bases outside gene matches: 1. CDR1 is KGHDR and CDR2 is SFDVKD in the germline V gene.

The V call is TRBV7-9, the J call TRBJ2-7; 7 positions match TRBD1. Trimming cost V 3 bases and J 7 bases; bases outside gene matches: 6. This CDR3 comprises 13 residues. The V gene's germline CDR1 is SEHNR and CDR2 FQNEAQ (reference sequence). CDR3 nucleotides: TGTGCCAGCAGCTTTGGTGACAGGGAAGAGCAGTACTTC. Protein: CASSFGDREEQYF. Full variable domain (remainder filled in from reference TRBV7-9 and TRBJ2-7): DTGVSQNPRHKITKRGQNVTFRCDPISEHNRLYWYRQTLGQGPEFLTYFQNEAQLEKSRLLSDRFSAERPKGSFSTLEIQRTEQGDSAMYLCASSFGDREEQYFGPGTRLTVT.

V is TRBV4-1 and J is TRBJ1-2; D uncertain. The germline V gene encodes CDR1 MGHRA and CDR2 YSYEKL. The CDR3 has 14 amino acids. V lost 1 base and J 5 bases, leaving 11 bases between the germline ends. CDR3 coding DNA: TGCGCCAGCAGCCAAGGGTGGGGAGGGTATGGCTACACCTTC. As protein: CASSQGWGGYGYTF.

This chain connects TRBV7-2 to TRBJ1-5; the D gene is possibly TRBD1 (5 bases). The germline CDR1 and CDR2 sequences are SGHTA and FQGNSA. V lost 0 bases to trimming and J lost 8 bases, with 14 bases between them. There are 15 residues in the CDR3. CDR3 coding DNA: TGTGCCAGCAGCTTAGCGATCGGGGGGAGGAAGCCCCAGCATTTT. It specifies CASSLAIGGRKPQHF.

This chain connects TRBV27 to TRBJ1-1, with no clear D. V was shortened by 4 bases and J by 7 bases, with 10 bases between the two germline ends. CDR1 is MNHEY and CDR2 is SMNVEV in the germline V gene (reference sequence). CDR3 length equals 12 residues. The CDR3 DNA reads as TGTGCCAGCAGTTACCGGACGGGTGAAGCTTTCTTT. It codes for CASSYRTGEAFF.

V and J are TRBV19 and TRBJ2-5; D unresolved. V lost 3 bases and J lost 0, with 11 bases in between. Germline CDR1 and CDR2: LNHDA and SQIVND (reference sequence). The CDR3 extends over 15 amino acids. The CDR3 nucleotides are TGTGCCAGTAGTATCCGGCACGGATACCAAGAGACCCAGTACTTC. It yields the protein CASSIRHGYQETQYF. Full variable domain (missing parts from reference TRBV19 and TRBJ2-5): DGGITQSPKYLFRKEGQNVTLSCEQNLNHDAMYWYRQDPGQGLRLIYYSQIVNDFQKGDIAEGYSVSREKKESFPLTVTSAQKNPTAFYLCASSIRHGYQETQYFGPGTRLLVL.

The rearrangement joins TRBV28 to TRBJ1-5; D unclear. Trimming cost V 1 base and J 0 bases, with 7 bases left between them. Per the germline V gene, CDR1 is MDHEN and CDR2 is SYDVKM. This CDR3 is built from 15 residues. The CDR3 loop is CASSLSSGSNQPQHF. CDR3 DNA sequence: TGTGCCAGCAGTTTATCGAGCGGTAGCAATCAGCCCCAGCATTTT.

The chain recombines TRBV10-3 with TRBJ2-5; no firm D call. The CDR3 has 13 residues. The germline CDR1 and CDR2 sequences are ENHRY and SYGVKD. The V gene lost 5 bases and the J gene lost 3 bases, with 10 bases spanning the gap. The CDR3 DNA sequence: TGTGCCATCAGTTGGGGTCGGGAAGAGACCCAGTACTTC. Residues: CAISWGREETQYF.

As concerns this clonotype: The CDR3 does not end in the conserved phenylalanine or tryptophan, so this is likely a read error. CDR3 bases: TGTGCCAGCAGCGCCAATGGGGGCCCGAGGATCAATGAGCAGTTCTCC. Its translation: CASSANGGPRINEQFS. The V and J genes are TRBV2 and TRBJ2-1, with D perhaps TRBD1 (6 bases). Germline V gene lookup returns CDR1 SNHLY and CDR2 FYNNEI. The CDR3 loop spans 16 amino acids. V gave up 6 bases and J gave up 6 bases, with 21 bases separating them.

Only one count was recorded for this clonotype. The chain has TRBV10-3 and TRBJ1-2, with D tentatively TRBD1 (5 bases). Germline CDR1 reads ENHRY; CDR2 reads SYGVKD. This CDR3 has 12 amino acids. Trimming cost V 11 bases and J 9 bases, with 19 bases left between them. CDR3 residues: CASWGRGGSYTF. CDR3 in DNA: TGTGCCTCCTGGGGCCGGGGGGGTAGCTACACCTTC.

This clonotype was observed a handful of times. This chain's CDR3 is CSASQFGVKYGYTF. DNA of the CDR3: TGCAGTGCTAGTCAATTCGGGGTGAAGTATGGCTACACCTTC. V usage is TRBV20-1 and J usage is TRBJ1-2; D is unclear. V was cut by 3 bases and J by 5 bases, with 16 bases left in between. CDR3 length: 14 residues. Germline CDR1 reads DFQATT; CDR2 reads SNEGSKA (reference sequence).

This sequence joins TRBV7-9 and TRBJ1-2; the D is unclear. Germline lookup yields CDR1 SEHNR and CDR2 FQNEAQ (reference sequence). The V end was cut by 3 bases, the J end by 7 bases, with 6 bases between. The CDR3 is made up of 11 amino acids. The DNA for the CDR3 is TGTGCCAGCAGCTTGCGGGGTGGCTACACCTTC. The encoded protein is CASSLRGGYTF.

The CDR3 DNA reads as TGTGCCAGTAGTATTGGATGGTGGGGAAACAATTCACCCCTCCACTTT. Amino acid sequence: CASSIGWWGNNSPLHF. The J gene is TRBJ1-6, the V gene TRBV19; no clear D gene. Between the trimmed V and J ends, which lost 3 bases and 7 bases, there was a span of 16 bases. Germline V gives CDR1 LNHDA, CDR2 SQIVND (reference sequence). The CDR3 length is 16 residues.

In nucleotides, the CDR3 is TGTGCCAGTAGTTTTAAAAGGGACAGCTATGGCTACACCTTC. Its translation is CASSFKRDSYGYTF. The J gene is TRBJ1-2, the V gene TRBV19; TRBD1 aligns across 7 bases. The CDR3 has 14 amino acids. After removal of 5 bases from V and 4 bases from J, the junction contained 7 bases not matched to a gene. The germline gives CDR1 LNHDA, CDR2 SQIVND (reference sequence).

The genes are TRBV20-1 and TRBJ1-4; TRBD1 aligns across 9 bases. CDR1 is DFQATT and CDR2 is SNEGSKA in the germline V gene (reference sequence). V gave up 1 base and J gave up 7 bases; unmatched junction bases: 7. CDR3 size: 15 residues. The CDR3 here is CSARAIGQGSEKLFF. DNA of the CDR3: TGCAGTGCTAGAGCGATAGGACAGGGGAGTGAAAAACTGTTTTTT.

This clonotype was detected a few times. This rearrangement joins TRBV12-1 to TRBJ2-1; the DNA was not compared with TRBD2, the D call given in the table. TRBV12-1 is termed a pseudogene. This CDR3 is 15 amino acids long. The DNA for the CDR3 is TGTGCCAGCAGCTTTGTTGGGACTAGCGGCAATGAGCAGTTCTTC. The encoded protein is CASSFVGTSGNEQFF.

In this sample, this clonotype turned up once. The CDR3 is CASRTGQGSGSPLHF. The CDR3 coding sequence is TGTGCCAGCCGAACGGGACAGGGTTCGGGTTCACCCCTCCACTTT. The chain recombines TRBV2 with TRBJ1-6, with 9 nucleotides matching TRBD1. With V trimmed by 8 bases and J by 9 bases, 11 bases remained unmatched. Germline-derived CDR1 and CDR2 are SNHLY and FYNNEI. This CDR3 is 15 amino acids long.

J is TRBJ2-2 and V is TRBV20-1, with D tentatively TRBD1 (6 bases). CDR1 is DFQATT and CDR2 is SNEGSKA in the germline V gene (reference sequence). The germline V and J ends were trimmed by 6 bases and 4 bases, with 15 bases remaining between them. The CDR3 is made up of 14 amino acids. The CDR3 DNA is TGCAGTGCCAGTCCCCCACAGGGCACCGGGGAGCTGTTTTTT. The encoded protein is CSASPPQGTGELFF.

The rearrangement uses TRBV7-2 and TRBJ1-5; 7 nucleotides match TRBD1. The CDR3 totals 14 residues. Germline V CDR1 and CDR2: SGHTA, FQGNSA. V was clipped by 5 bases and J by 5 bases; unmatched bases: 6. The CDR3 sequence: CASSPGGAYQPQHF. The CDR3 DNA is TGTGCCAGCAGCCCAGGGGGGGCGTATCAGCCCCAGCATTTT.

V gene TRBV20-1 combines with J gene TRBJ1-4, with TRBD1 as a possible D gene (6 bases). CDR3 length: 13 amino acids. V lost 4 bases and J lost 7, with 13 bases in between. CDR1 DFQATT and CDR2 SNEGSKA come from the germline V gene (reference sequence). The CDR3 sequence: CSAKGQQAEKLFF. The CDR3 region has the DNA TGCAGTGCTAAGGGACAACAGGCTGAAAAACTGTTTTTT.

The V and J genes are TRBV15 and TRBJ2-1; D is unclear. CDR3 length: 13 residues. The V end was cut by 3 bases, the J end by 4 bases, with 7 bases between. In germline, CDR1 is LNHNV, CDR2 YYDKDF (reference sequence). DNA for the CDR3: TGTGCCACCAGCAGTGGCCCATACAATGAGCAGTTCTTC. Its translation is CATSSGPYNEQFF.